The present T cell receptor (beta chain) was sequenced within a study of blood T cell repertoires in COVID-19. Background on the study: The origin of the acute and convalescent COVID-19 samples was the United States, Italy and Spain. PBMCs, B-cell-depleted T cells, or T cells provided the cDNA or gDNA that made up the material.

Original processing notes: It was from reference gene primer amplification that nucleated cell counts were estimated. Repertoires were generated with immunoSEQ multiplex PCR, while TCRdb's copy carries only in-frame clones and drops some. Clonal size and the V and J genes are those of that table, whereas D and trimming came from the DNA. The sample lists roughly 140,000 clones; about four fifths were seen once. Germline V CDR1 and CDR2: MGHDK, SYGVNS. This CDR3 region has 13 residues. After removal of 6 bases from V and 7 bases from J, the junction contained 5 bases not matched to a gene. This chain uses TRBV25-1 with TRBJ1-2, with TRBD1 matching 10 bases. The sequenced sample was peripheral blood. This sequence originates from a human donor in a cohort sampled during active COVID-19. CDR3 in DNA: TGTGCCAGCAGGACAGGGGGCGGGAGTGGCTACACCTTC. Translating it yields CASRTGGGSGYTF.